Shown below are 24 T cell receptor beta chains from a single sample sequenced in a study of a mutant IDH1 vaccine in newly diagnosed glioma. These receptors lack a known antigen. Time point defined: week 47, end of study. A single vaccine dose contained 300 ug of mutant IDH1 20-mer peptide, and topical imiquimod was used with it. Method: immunoSEQ multiplex PCR; TCRdb's copy keeps in-frame clones and lacks some. The sample holds roughly 32,000 clones; about nine tenths are singletons and the top ten take about 2.2%. Sample: PBMCs, taken from a glioma patient whose treatment included an IDH1 peptide vaccine. The receptors were gathered from a middle-aged man with glioma.

The V gene is TRBV9, the J gene TRBJ1-2, with 7 bases aligning to TRBD1. With 0 bases clipped from V and 4 bases from J, the junction kept 6 bases outside the gene matches. Germline V CDR1 and CDR2: SGDLS, YYNGEE. CDR3 length: 15 amino acids. CDR3 bases: TGTGCCAGCAGCGTAGGTGGGACAGCTGTCTATGGCTACACCTTC. The encoded protein is CASSVGGTAVYGYTF.

This chain links TRBV28 with TRBJ2-7; D possibly corresponds to TRBD1 (5 bases). Germline V gene sequence: CDR1 MDHEN, CDR2 SYDVKM. This CDR3 has 13 residues. V lost 7 bases and J lost 4, with 14 bases in between. CDR3 in amino acids: CASNRETAYEQYF. The CDR3 DNA is TGTGCCAGCAACAGAGAGACAGCGTACGAGCAGTACTTC. The whole variable domain, filled in from reference TRBV28 and TRBJ2-7, reads DVKVTQSSRYLVKRTGEKVFLECVQDMDHENMFWYRQDPGLGLRLIYFSYDVKMKEKGDIPEGYSVSREKKERFSLILESASTNQTSMYLCASNRETAYEQYFGPGTRLTVT.

This rearrangement joins TRBV9 to TRBJ2-7; either TRBD1 or TRBD2 may supply D (5 bases each). CDR3 size: 15 residues. V was trimmed by 4 bases and J by 1 base, leaving 15 bases between them. Looked up from germline, CDR1 is SGDLS and CDR2 is YYNGEE. The CDR3 spells CASSRQPGPSYEQYF. Written as DNA, the CDR3 is TGTGCCAGCAGCCGGCAACCGGGACCTTCCTACGAGCAGTACTTC.

V is TRBV5-1 and J is TRBJ2-3; tentatively, D is TRBD1 or TRBD2 (5 bases each). V was cut by 2 bases and J by 6 bases, with 13 bases left in between. The CDR3 is 14 residues long. Germline CDR1 and CDR2: SGHRS and YFSETQ. CDR3: CASSFELGEDTQYF. The DNA for the CDR3 is TGCGCCAGCAGCTTTGAGCTAGGGGAGGATACGCAGTATTTT.

This chain uses TRBV6-5 with TRBJ1-1, with D hard to call. Germline CDR1 MNHEY, CDR2 SVGAGI. CDR3 length: 13 amino acids. Deletions cut 5 bases from V and 4 bases from J, with 11 bases between. CDR3 DNA: TGTGCCAGCAGTGCTCCGAGGAGCACTGAAGCTTTCTTT. Translating it yields CASSAPRSTEAFF.

The rearrangement links TRBV5-1 to TRBJ2-5, with unresolved D. The CDR3 runs to 14 residues. Trimming stripped 0 bases from V and 4 bases from J, with 10 bases between. The germline V gene has CDR1 SGHRS and CDR2 YFSETQ. Here the CDR3 DNA reads TGCGCCAGCAGCTTGGGAAGGGTGTCAGAGACCCAGTACTTC. Residues: CASSLGRVSETQYF.

The V and J genes are TRBV18 and TRBJ2-2; D possibly corresponds to TRBD2 (6 bases). The V end lost 2 bases, the J end lost 5 bases, and 12 bases lay between the germline ends. This CDR3 contains 15 residues. The germline CDR1 and CDR2 sequences are KGHSH and LQKENI. As DNA, the CDR3 is TGTGCCAGCTCACCAGAGGCGGGAAATACCGGGGAGCTGTTTTTT. This gives the protein CASSPEAGNTGELFF.

The chain is built from TRBV27 and TRBJ1-1, with D possibly matching TRBD1 (5 bases). This CDR3 is built from 14 residues. V was cut by 6 bases and J by 0 bases, with 11 bases left in between. Germline V gene data show CDR1 as MNHEY and CDR2 as SMNVEV (reference sequence). The DNA of the CDR3 is TGTGCCAGCAGCCCGACAGTGATGAACACTGAAGCTTTCTTT. Amino acids: CASSPTVMNTEAFF.

V and J are TRBV27 and TRBJ2-3, with 9 positions matching TRBD2. Germline trimming cut 2 bases from V and 5 bases from J; bases unmatched to any gene: 14. Germline V CDR1 and CDR2: MNHEY, SMNVEV (reference sequence). CDR3 length: 18 amino acids. The CDR3 spells CASSLLPRRRGGLDTQYF. CDR3 nucleotide sequence: TGTGCCAGCAGTTTACTCCCTAGGAGGCGGGGGGGGTTAGATACGCAGTATTTT.

This rearrangement joins TRBV2 to TRBJ2-5; TRBD2 matches at 11 bases. The ends lost 6 bases at V and 11 bases at J; junction bases unmatched: 11. This CDR3 has 14 residues. Germline lookup yields CDR1 SNHLY and CDR2 FYNNEI. The CDR3 sequence: CASRGTSGLWEQYF. The DNA of the CDR3 is TGTGCCAGCAGGGGGACTAGCGGTTTGTGGGAGCAGTACTTC.

This clone was detected only once. J is TRBJ2-3 and V is TRBV5-5; possible D gene TRBD1, 5 bases. The V and J ends lost 1 base and 0 bases respectively, with 12 bases between them. There are 16 residues in the CDR3. The germline CDR1 and CDR2 sequences are SGHKS and YYEKEE (reference sequence). The CDR3 sequence: CASSLSLGASTDTQYF. In nucleotides, the CDR3 is TGTGCCAGCAGCTTGTCGCTAGGGGCTAGCACAGATACGCAGTATTTT.

V usage is TRBV18 and J usage is TRBJ2-2; D may correspond to TRBD1 or TRBD2 (5 bases each). Germline-derived CDR1 and CDR2 are KGHSH and LQKENI. This CDR3 comprises 15 residues. V was shortened by 6 bases and J by 1 base, with 12 bases between the two germline ends. CDR3 coding DNA: TGTGCCAGCTCGGTCCGGGACGGGAACACCGGGGAGCTGTTTTTT. This gives the protein CASSVRDGNTGELFF.

The CDR3 DNA sequence: TGTGCCAGCAGCCAGGGATCACCTTATGAAGCTTTCTTT. Translated, it gives CASSQGSPYEAFF. This rearrangement joins TRBV14 to TRBJ1-1, with no clear D. The CDR3 is 13 residues long. V was pared by 3 bases and J by 7 bases, with 12 bases between. Germline values: CDR1 SGHDN, CDR2 FVKESK. Based on the CDR3 plus reference TRBV14 and TRBJ1-1, the full variable domain is EAGVTQFPSHSVIEKGQTVTLRCDPISGHDNLYWYRRVMGKEIKFLLHFVKESKQDESGMPNNRFLAERTGGTYSTLKVQPAELEDSGVYFCASSQGSPYEAFFGQGTRLTVV.

The V gene is TRBV2, the J gene TRBJ1-1, with a weak D call TRBD1 (5 bases). This CDR3 comprises 13 residues. Trimming shortened V by 8 bases and J by 3 bases, and 13 bases separated the two germline ends. CDR1 SNHLY and CDR2 FYNNEI come from the germline V gene. The CDR3 reads CASRQGTYTEAFF. The DNA for the CDR3 is TGTGCCAGCCGGCAGGGCACGTACACTGAAGCTTTCTTT.

The CDR3 loop reads CASSEGPVNYGYTF. As DNA, the CDR3 is TGTGCCAGCAGTGAAGGTCCAGTTAACTATGGCTACACCTTC. The chain has TRBV6-1 and TRBJ1-2; D call uncertain. Trimming removed 1 base at V and 1 base at J, with 7 bases between. The CDR3 is 14 residues long. The germline V gene has CDR1 MNHNS and CDR2 SASEGT.

The chain is built from TRBV15 and TRBJ2-3, with D possibly TRBD2 on 7 matching bases. Per the germline V gene, CDR1 is LNHNV and CDR2 is YYDKDF (reference sequence). V was shortened by 0 bases and J by 2 bases, with 9 bases between the two germline ends. CDR3 length: 15 amino acids. In nucleotides, the CDR3 is TGTGCCACCAGCAGAGAGGGGGGGCCCACAGATACGCAGTATTTT. It yields the protein CATSREGGPTDTQYF.

The CDR3 region is CASSENPRAWGQFF. The CDR3 DNA follows: TGTGCCAGCAGTGAGAACCCCAGGGCCTGGGGGCAGTTCTTC. V usage is TRBV25-1 and J usage is TRBJ2-1; a weak D match, TRBD1 (5 bases). The V end lost 3 bases, the J end lost 12 bases, and 18 bases lay between the germline ends. The CDR3 has 14 amino acids. CDR1 and CDR2 from the germline V gene are MGHDK and SYGVNS.

This clone was observed once. The chain combines TRBV19 with TRBJ2-7; D may match TRBD1 or TRBD2 (6 bases each). Germline CDR1 LNHDA, CDR2 SQIVND (reference sequence). This CDR3 contains 17 residues. Trimming took 1 base from V and 4 from J, leaving 20 bases between them. DNA for the CDR3: TGTGCCAGTAGTATAGTGTCTTCTTGGGGGGCAAGTTACGAGCAGTACTTC. Translated, it gives CASSIVSSWGASYEQYF.

V gene TRBV10-1 combines with J gene TRBJ2-2, with D unclear. This CDR3 region has 13 residues. Trimming shortened V by 3 bases and J by 6 bases, and 8 bases separated the two germline ends. Germline V CDR1 and CDR2: WNHNN, SYGVQD (reference sequence). In DNA form, the CDR3 reads TGCGCCAGCAGTGAAAGAGTCCCCGGGGAGCTGTTTTTT. Its protein is CASSERVPGELFF.

V is TRBV5-6 and J is TRBJ1-5; tentative D call: TRBD1 (6 bases). V lost 4 bases and J 1 base, leaving 15 bases between the germline ends. CDR3 size: 16 residues. The germline gives CDR1 SGHDT, CDR2 YYEEEE. The CDR3 DNA follows: TGTGCCAGCAGCCCGTGGGGGGCATCGAGCAATCAGCCCCAGCATTTT. Its translation: CASSPWGASSNQPQHF.

This chain joins TRBV5-1 and TRBJ1-1; the D gene is possibly TRBD1 (6 bases). Trimming pared 3 bases from V and 3 bases from J, leaving 21 bases between. The V gene's germline CDR1 is SGHRS and CDR2 YFSETQ. The CDR3 spans 17 residues. The DNA for the CDR3 is TGCGCCAGCAGCTGGGGCGGGGGGCGATTCATGTACACTGAAGCTTTCTTT. Translation gives CASSWGGGRFMYTEAFF.

The chain is built from TRBV28 and TRBJ1-5, with 8 bases matching TRBD1. This CDR3 spans 15 amino acids. Germline assignment: CDR1 MDHEN and CDR2 SYDVKM. V dropped 3 bases and J dropped 7; count of bases not matched to a gene: 8. The CDR3 here is CASSFSGTGRQPQHF. CDR3 bases: TGTGCCAGCAGTTTTTCAGGGACAGGACGGCAGCCCCAGCATTTT.

The rearrangement joins TRBV5-4 to TRBJ1-1; 11 nucleotides match TRBD1. The CDR3 has 15 residues. The ends lost 3 bases at V and 4 bases at J; junction bases unmatched: 5. Germline assignment: CDR1 SGHNT and CDR2 YYREEE (reference sequence). The CDR3 spells CASSWDRGERTEAFF. The CDR3 nucleotides are TGTGCCAGCAGCTGGGACAGGGGGGAACGCACTGAAGCTTTCTTT.

V and J are TRBV6-4 and TRBJ2-3, with TRBD2 identical over 13 bases. The germline gives CDR1 MRHNA, CDR2 SNTAGT. With V trimmed by 5 bases and J by 0 bases, 5 bases remained unmatched. The CDR3 spans 17 residues. CDR3 coding DNA: TGTGCCAGCAGTCCGGGACTAGCGGGGCCTAGCACAGATACGCAGTATTTT. Protein product: CASSPGLAGPSTDTQYF.